This entry is about one TCR beta chain. The data belong to a study of technical replicates of blood from a few donors. J gave up 6 bases and V 4 bases, and 11 bases lay outside the gene matches. Germline V lookup: CDR1 MNHEY, CDR2 SMNVEV (reference sequence). The CDR3 covers 17 residues. Repertoires were generated with immunoSEQ multiplex PCR, while TCRdb's copy carries only in-frame clones and drops some. Of 65,000 to 95,000 clones listed, just over 90% are singletons. Sequenced: T cells isolated from PBMCs. The V call is TRBV27, the J call TRBJ2-7; 14 bases align to TRBD2. The TCR originated in a human donor in good health. The CDR3 sequence: CASSSGTSGLAGVEQYF. The CDR3 nucleotides are TGTGCCAGCAGTTCCGGGACATCGGGACTAGCGGGAGTCGAGCAGTACTTC.